This T cell receptor beta chain is drawn from a study of post-analysis software for immune sequencing data. Study as a whole: Secondary progressive, relapsing-remitting and progressive-relapsing multiple sclerosis were among the included disease courses. Overall study findings and caveats: Controls showed lower frequencies than patients for five TRBV segments, and TRBV5-6, TRBV5-1 and TRBV20-1 were among these. Strong co-clustering by F measure linked samples that shared a preparation batch. The study found significantly lower normalized Chao1 diversity in multiple sclerosis patients than in controls.

Germline-derived CDR1 and CDR2 are DFQATT and SNEGSKA (reference sequence). The V end was cut by 1 base, the J end by 13 bases, with 17 bases between. The CDR3 is 13 amino acids. Carried by the TCR beta cDNA libraries were unique molecular identifiers. The authors obtained 500,000 or so cDNA molecules from approximately 1 to 10 million T cells. TCRdb recomputed calls from the PCR reads with MiXCR, one row per CDR3 protein. Of hundreds of thousands of distinct CDR3 sequences in the sample, roughly 58% were seen once. Concerning this clonotype: Its antigen remains unidentified.

The origin of this receptor is a girl aged 5-17 years with multiple sclerosis. The chain combines TRBV20-1 with TRBJ2-4, with TRBD1 as a possible D gene (5 bases). The sample taken for sequencing was blood. The chain's CDR3 is CSARAEGAFEQYF. The CDR3 DNA reads as TGCAGTGCTAGAGCTGAAGGGGCTTTTGAGCAGTACTTC.